These 32 T cell receptor beta chains share one sample of origin, sequenced in a study of human T cells and chemical hapten exposure. One entry per CDR3 protein, called by TCRdb with MiXCR from the RACE reads. The table records 65,000 or so distinct CDR3 sequences, 6% to 7% of them present only once. Stated time point: healthy volunteer bleed at 6 weeks. Before extraction, the whole blood was not fractionated, and total RNA was taken from it. The sequenced sample was whole blood. Receptor source: a female donor in good health. Some clones in this sample may be carry-over from other donors' samples.

This clonotype showed up just a few times. The gene calls are TRBV2 and TRBJ2-7, with D perhaps TRBD1 (6 bases). Germline V gives CDR1 SNHLY, CDR2 FYNNEI. V was pared by 1 base and J by 3 bases, with 13 bases between. The CDR3 has 15 residues. The CDR3 DNA follows: TGTGCCAGCAGTGAAGATAGACAGGACATCTACGAGCAGTACTTC. Encoded protein: CASSEDRQDIYEQYF.

This clonotype was detected a few times. The chain combines TRBV5-1 with TRBJ1-1, with no clear D. The CDR3 is 11 amino acids. CDR1 is SGHRS and CDR2 is YFSETQ in the germline V gene. V lost 4 bases, J lost 3 bases, and 4 bases lay in between. CDR3 sequence: CASSRDTEAFF. CDR3 DNA sequence: TGCGCCAGCAGCCGGGACACTGAAGCTTTCTTT.

This clonotype was detected ten times or more. The chain uses TRBV20-1 and TRBJ2-7; D remains unclear. The V end was cut by 2 bases, the J end by 3 bases, with 5 bases between. The CDR3 runs 11 residues. CDR1 DFQATT and CDR2 SNEGSKA come from the germline V gene (reference sequence). This CDR3 is CSARIDYEQYF. CDR3 nucleotide sequence: TGCAGTGCTAGAATCGACTACGAGCAGTACTTC.

This clonotype has a count of ten or more. This chain uses TRBV5-4 with TRBJ2-1; D is ambiguous. This CDR3 contains 12 residues. V lost 0 bases to trimming and J lost 5 bases, with 3 bases between them. The V gene's germline CDR1 is SGHNT and CDR2 YYREEE (reference sequence). The DNA for the CDR3 is TGTGCCAGCAGCTTGGGGGACAATGAGCAGTTCTTC. This translates into CASSLGDNEQFF.

This clonotype is categorized as medium-sized. The rearrangement joins TRBV2 to TRBJ2-3, with TRBD1 as a possible D gene (6 bases). This CDR3 is built from 13 residues. Germline V gene sequence: CDR1 SNHLY, CDR2 FYNNEI. V lost 7 bases, J lost 5 bases, and 13 bases lay in between. CDR3 region: CASNAIQGDTQYF. The CDR3 nucleotides are TGTGCCAGCAACGCAATACAGGGAGATACGCAGTATTTT.

This clonotype was seen at least ten times. The chain has TRBV15 and TRBJ1-4, with D hard to call. The V gene's germline CDR1 is LNHNV and CDR2 YYDKDF (reference sequence). This CDR3 spans 15 amino acids. The V end lost 3 bases, the J end lost 7 bases, and 15 bases lay between the germline ends. The CDR3 spells CATSSLEELAEKLFF. The CDR3 DNA sequence: TGTGCCACCAGCAGCTTAGAAGAATTGGCTGAAAAACTGTTTTTT.

The chain couples TRBV6-2 or TRBV6-3 to TRBJ2-7; D is ambiguous. Trimming took off 6 bases at V and 1 base at J, with 13 bases between the two ends. Germline V CDR1 and CDR2: MNHEY, SVGEGT. This CDR3 region has 14 residues. DNA of the CDR3: TGTGCCAGCAGCGCAGACTTAACTTCCTACGAGCAGTACTTC. Its translation is CASSADLTSYEQYF.

This clonotype showed up just a few times. CDR3: CASSRGQYGNTIYF. Written as DNA, the CDR3 is TGTGCCAGCAGCCGTGGACAGTACGGAAACACCATATATTTT. This sequence joins TRBV11-3 and TRBJ1-3; TRBD1 is a possible D gene (6 bases). Looked up from germline, CDR1 is SGHNT and CDR2 is YENEEA. The length of the CDR3 is 14 residues. The V gene lost 5 bases and the J gene lost 4 bases, with 12 bases spanning the gap.

The sample holds a few counts of this clonotype. The CDR3, as DNA: TGCAGTGCTAGCGGCGGGACAGGCTATGGCTACACCTTC. Its protein is CSASGGTGYGYTF. This rearrangement joins TRBV20-1 to TRBJ1-2, with 8 bases that match TRBD1. J was trimmed by 4 bases and V by 3 bases; bases with no gene match: 4. CDR3 length: 13 amino acids. The germline V gene encodes CDR1 DFQATT and CDR2 SNEGSKA (reference sequence).

This clonotype showed up just a few times. The chain couples TRBV5-8 to TRBJ2-7; D could derive from TRBD1 or TRBD2 (5 bases each). The length of the CDR3 is 15 residues. Germline-derived CDR1 and CDR2 are SGHTS and YDEGEE. V dropped 6 bases and J dropped 3 bases, with 19 bases sitting between them. The CDR3 nucleotides read TGTGCCAGCACCGCAGGGACCCGGTCCTACTACGAGCAGTACTTC. It yields the protein CASTAGTRSYYEQYF.

This clonotype was counted ten times or more. This CDR3 is CASSPDRVGYEQFF. The CDR3 bases are TGTGCCAGCAGTCCGGACAGGGTAGGCTATGAGCAGTTCTTC. J is TRBJ2-1 and V is TRBV6-6; 8 nucleotides agree with TRBD1. With 5 bases clipped from V and 8 bases from J, the junction kept 8 bases outside the gene matches. Germline V lookup: CDR1 MNHNY, CDR2 SVGAGI (reference sequence). The CDR3 sequence is 14 residues long.

This clonotype was seen repeatedly, ten times or more. The V call is TRBV7-9, the J call TRBJ1-1; D not resolved. CDR3 length equals 13 residues. Germline V lookup: CDR1 SEHNR, CDR2 FQNEAQ (reference sequence). Trimming removed 5 bases from V and 6 bases from J, with 13 bases in between. The CDR3 loop is CASSPRGTAEAFF. The DNA for the CDR3 is TGTGCCAGCAGCCCACGCGGCACGGCTGAAGCTTTCTTT. The full variable domain, with the rest looked up from reference TRBV7-9 and TRBJ1-1, is DTGVSQNPRHKITKRGQNVTFRCDPISEHNRLYWYRQTLGQGPEFLTYFQNEAQLEKSRLLSDRFSAERPKGSFSTLEIQRTEQGDSAMYLCASSPRGTAEAFFGQGTRLTVV.

This clonotype showed up many times. This chain joins TRBV6-2 or TRBV6-3 and TRBJ2-3, with 8 bases lining up with TRBD2. V was pared by 5 bases and J by 12 bases, with 10 bases of the junction left unmatched. The germline V gene encodes CDR1 MNHEY and CDR2 SVGEGT. This CDR3 contains 13 residues. CDR3 amino acids: CASSHAGTSQQYF. Written as DNA, the CDR3 is TGTGCCAGCAGTCACGCCGGGACTAGTCAACAGTATTTT.

This clonotype was picked up many times. CDR3 DNA: TGCAGTGCTAGACTAGCGGGAAGCACAGATACGCAGTATTTT. Amino acid sequence: CSARLAGSTDTQYF. V is TRBV20-1 and J is TRBJ2-3; 9 bases fit TRBD2. V lost 2 bases and J lost 0; bases outside the gene matches: 0. Per the germline V gene, CDR1 is DFQATT and CDR2 is SNEGSKA (reference sequence). The CDR3 is 14 residues long.

This clonotype showed up many times. The DNA for the CDR3 is TGTGCCAGCAGTTTTTCGGGCAGGGGGCTCTCACCCCTCCACTTT. It codes for CASSFSGRGLSPLHF. The rearrangement uses TRBV28 and TRBJ1-6, with 8 bases identical to TRBD1. The germline V gene has CDR1 MDHEN and CDR2 SYDVKM. The CDR3 length is 15 residues. With 3 bases clipped from V and 10 bases from J, the junction kept 8 bases outside the gene matches.

This clonotype was seen at least ten times. CDR3 sequence: CASSTIAGQFNQPQHF. The DNA for the CDR3 is TGTGCCAGCAGTACAATTGCGGGACAGTTCAATCAGCCCCAGCATTTT. This chain uses TRBV2 with TRBJ1-5; TRBD1 agrees at 7 bases. The CDR3 loop spans 16 amino acids. V shed 5 bases and J 3 bases; nucleotides not matched to a gene: 10. CDR1 is SNHLY and CDR2 is FYNNEI in the germline V gene.

This clonotype was picked up many times. The rearrangement joins TRBV24-1 to TRBJ2-2; unclear D gene. This CDR3 has 13 amino acids. The germline gives CDR1 KGHDR, CDR2 SFDVKD. Trimming took 3 bases from V and 7 from J, leaving 8 bases between them. The chain's CDR3 is CATSDEEDGELFF. CDR3 sequence (DNA): TGTGCCACCAGTGATGAAGAAGACGGGGAGCTGTTTTTT.

The J gene is TRBJ2-5, the V gene TRBV29-1; TRBD1 agrees at 10 bases. This CDR3 contains 14 residues. V dropped 6 bases and J dropped 5; count of bases not matched to a gene: 9. Germline V gene sequence: CDR1 SQVTM, CDR2 ANQGSEA. The CDR3 loop reads CSVARDRGVETQYF. The CDR3 region has the DNA TGCAGCGTCGCGAGGGACAGGGGAGTTGAGACCCAGTACTTC. The whole variable domain, filled in from reference TRBV29-1 and TRBJ2-5, reads SAVISQKPSRDICQRGTSLTIQCQVDSQVTMMFWYRQQPGQSLTLIATANQGSEATYESGFVIDKFPISRPNLTFSTLTVSNMSPEDSSIYLCSVARDRGVETQYFGPGTRLLVL.

This clonotype came up a few times. The rearrangement uses TRBV5-1 and TRBJ1-4; D is unclear. The CDR3 has 16 amino acids. V dropped 3 bases and J dropped 2 bases, with 14 bases sitting between them. The germline CDR1 and CDR2 sequences are SGHRS and YFSETQ. CDR3 amino acids: CASSWSGSGTNEKLFF. CDR3 sequence (DNA): TGCGCCAGCAGCTGGTCGGGTAGTGGGACTAATGAAAAACTGTTTTTT.

The chain links TRBV9 to TRBJ2-1, with 13 bases identical to TRBD2. Germline V gene data show CDR1 as SGDLS and CDR2 as YYNGEE. The trim removed 2 bases at V and 7 bases at J, leaving 3 bases unmatched. The length of the CDR3 is 15 residues. CDR3 amino acids: CASSVGTSGNNEQFF. The CDR3 nucleotides are TGTGCCAGCAGCGTCGGGACTAGCGGGAATAATGAGCAGTTCTTC.

The chain joins TRBV12-3 or TRBV12-4 to TRBJ2-5; unclear D gene. The CDR3 extends over 13 amino acids. Trimming shortened V by 3 bases and J by 9 bases, and 14 bases separated the two germline ends. CDR3 DNA sequence: TGTGCCAGCAGTTTCCAGATTCGGGTGGCCCAGTACTTC. This encodes CASSFQIRVAQYF.

The chain couples TRBV5-1 to TRBJ2-7; 7 bases line up with TRBD2. Germline loops: CDR1 SGHRS, CDR2 YFSETQ. The CDR3 has 14 amino acids. J was trimmed by 0 bases and V by 6 bases; bases with no gene match: 6. Written as DNA, the CDR3 is TGCGCCAGCATGGTCCGGACTAGCTCCTACGAGCAGTACTTC. It codes for CASMVRTSSYEQYF.

The chain is built from TRBV7-2 and TRBJ2-4, with 11 bases fitting TRBD2. This CDR3 has 20 residues. V was pared by 3 bases and J by 0 bases, with 13 bases of the junction left unmatched. CDR1 SGHTA and CDR2 FQGNSA come from the germline V gene. The CDR3: CASSFPSGRFQLLAKNIQYF. CDR3 DNA: TGTGCCAGCAGCTTCCCTAGCGGGAGGTTCCAACTACTAGCCAAAAACATTCAGTACTTC.

The genes are TRBV7-9 and TRBJ2-1, with 7 bases identical to TRBD1. This CDR3 spans 14 amino acids. The V segment lost 7 bases and the J segment 2 bases; nucleotides outside the gene matches: 5. Germline V CDR1 and CDR2: SEHNR, FQNEAQ (reference sequence). CDR3 nucleotides: TGTGCCAGCATTTGGACAGGTACCTACAATGAGCAGTTCTTC. This encodes CASIWTGTYNEQFF.

This clonotype was picked up many times. The chain links TRBV7-2 to TRBJ2-7; D unclear. Per germline, CDR1 SGHTA and CDR2 FQGNSA. Trimming removed 6 bases from V and 6 bases from J, with 12 bases in between. This CDR3 is 12 amino acids long. The CDR3 DNA reads TGTGCCAGCAGTCTCACGAGTCGCGAGCAGTACTTC. Its protein product is CASSLTSREQYF.

The CDR3 sequence: CASSSRTNSPLHF. Written as DNA, the CDR3 is TGTGCCAGCAGCTCGCGGACCAATTCACCCCTCCACTTT. The V and J genes are TRBV2 and TRBJ1-6; D is uncertain. CDR3 length: 13 amino acids. With 6 bases removed from V and 7 bases from J, the gap between germline ends came to 10 bases. The germline gives CDR1 SNHLY, CDR2 FYNNEI. Based on the CDR3 plus reference TRBV2 and TRBJ1-6, the full variable domain is EPEVTQTPSHQVTQMGQEVILRCVPISNHLYFYWYRQILGQKVEFLVSFYNNEISEKSEIFDDQFSVERPDGSNFTLKIRSTKLEDSAMYFCASSSRTNSPLHFGNGTRLTVT.

The genes are TRBV6-2 or TRBV6-3 and TRBJ1-1; 7 bases align to TRBD1. The CDR3 spans 14 residues. V was pared by 5 bases and J by 0 bases, with 3 bases of the junction left unmatched. Germline values: CDR1 MNHEY, CDR2 SVGEGT. The CDR3, as DNA: TGTGCCAGCAGTACACAGGGGATGAACACTGAAGCTTTCTTT. Translation: CASSTQGMNTEAFF.

This clonotype was picked up many times. The gene calls are TRBV20-1 and TRBJ2-1; 9 bases are a match to TRBD2. J gave up 8 bases and V 3 bases, and 14 bases lay outside the gene matches. The CDR3 is made up of 16 amino acids. The germline V gene has CDR1 DFQATT and CDR2 SNEGSKA (reference sequence). CDR3 in amino acids: CSASRDRTSDFDEQFF. The CDR3 DNA sequence: TGCAGTGCTAGTAGGGATCGGACTAGCGATTTCGATGAGCAGTTCTTC.

This clonotype occurred many times. The V call is TRBV3-1, the J call TRBJ2-2; the D is unclear. Germline CDR1 reads LGHDT; CDR2 reads YNNKEL (reference sequence). The CDR3 is 15 amino acids. V shed 0 bases and J shed 4 bases, with 9 bases lying between them. CDR3 amino acids: CASSQEAALTGELFF. The CDR3 nucleotides are TGTGCCAGCAGCCAAGAGGCAGCGCTCACCGGGGAGCTGTTTTTT. Full variable domain (missing parts from reference TRBV3-1 and TRBJ2-2): DTAVSQTPKYLVTQMGNDKSIKCEQNLGHDTMYWYKQDSKKFLKIMFSYNNKELIINETVPNRFSPKSPDKAHLNLHINSLELGDSAVYFCASSQEAALTGELFFGEGSRLTVL.

This sequence joins TRBV19 and TRBJ1-6; 8 positions match TRBD1. The J segment lost 8 bases and the V segment lost 3 bases, leaving 3 bases of the junction unmatched. This CDR3 is built from 14 residues. Germline V gives CDR1 LNHDA, CDR2 SQIVND (reference sequence). CDR3 protein: CASSMEQGDSPLHF. CDR3 nucleotides: TGTGCCAGTAGTATGGAACAGGGGGATTCACCCCTCCACTTT.

J is TRBJ1-1 and V is TRBV2, with 8 bases aligning to TRBD1. Germline values: CDR1 SNHLY, CDR2 FYNNEI. The CDR3 covers 15 residues. V lost 6 bases to trimming and J lost 5 bases; unmatched junction nucleotides: 11. The CDR3 DNA is TGTGCCAGCAGACCCACTACCCAGGGGGCGACTGAAGCTTTCTTT. Translated: CASRPTTQGATEAFF.

On this clonotype itself: One end of the junction does not line up with germline, which may come from a read error. This chain joins TRBV7-8 and TRBJ2-4; D is ambiguous. Germline CDR1 reads SGHVS; CDR2 reads FQNEAQ. This CDR3 contains 16 residues. CDR3: CAGSFSAVWGKNIQYF. The CDR3 DNA reads TGTGCCGGCAGCTTCTCGGCGGTGTGGGGCAAAAACATTCAGTACTTC. Full variable domain (missing parts from reference TRBV7-8 and TRBJ2-4): GAGVSQSPRYKVAKRGQDVALRCDPISGHVSLFWYQQALGQGPEFLTYFQNEAQLDKSGLPSDRFFAERPEGSVSTLKIQRTQQEDSAVYLCAGSFSAVWGKNIQYFGAGTRLSVL.